This T cell receptor beta chain was found in a study of PD-1 blockade in mismatch repair-deficient tumors. The CDR3 loop spans 16 amino acids. The germline gives CDR1 SEHNR, CDR2 FQNEAQ (reference sequence). The V end was cut by 5 bases, the J end by 1 base, with 15 bases between. Profiled with immunoSEQ multiplex PCR; TCRdb holds only in-frame clones, not every one. Of about 39,000 clones in the sample, over 70% were seen once. Mismatch repair deficiency was confirmed in all patients, by PCR or immunohistochemistry. The chain employs TRBV7-9 and TRBJ1-3, with a weak D call TRBD1 (6 bases). The input for sequencing was PBMCs, taken approximately 41 weeks after starting pembrolizumab. The source of this sequence is an adult with mismatch repair-deficient cancer. The CDR3, as DNA: TGTGCCAGCAGCGAGGGGGGGGAAAGATCTGGAAACACCATATATTTT. This encodes CASSEGGERSGNTIYF.